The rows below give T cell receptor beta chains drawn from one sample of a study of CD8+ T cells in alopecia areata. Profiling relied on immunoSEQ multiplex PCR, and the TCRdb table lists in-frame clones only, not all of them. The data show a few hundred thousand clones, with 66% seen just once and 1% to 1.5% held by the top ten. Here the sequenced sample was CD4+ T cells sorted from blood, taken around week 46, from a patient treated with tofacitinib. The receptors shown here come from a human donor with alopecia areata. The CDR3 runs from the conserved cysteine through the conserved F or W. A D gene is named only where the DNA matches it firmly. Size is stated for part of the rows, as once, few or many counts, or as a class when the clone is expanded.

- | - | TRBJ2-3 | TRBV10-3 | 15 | TGTGCCATCAGTGAAGGTCCGACCCTCACAGATACGCAGTATTTT | CAISEGPTLTDTQYF
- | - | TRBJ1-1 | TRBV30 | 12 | TGTGCCTGGAGTGGACTTAGTACTGAAGCTTTCTTT | CAWSGLSTEAFF
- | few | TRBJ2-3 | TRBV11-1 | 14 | TGTGCCAGCAGCTCCACAAATTCCGGAGATACGCAGTATTTT | CASSSTNSGDTQYF
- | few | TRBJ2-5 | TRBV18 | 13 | TGTGCCAGCTCACCGGGACTTGAAGAGACCCAGTACTTC | CASSPGLEETQYF
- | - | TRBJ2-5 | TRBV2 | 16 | TGTGCCAGCAGACCACGTGGATCGGCAGTCCAAGAGACCCAGTACTTC | CASRPRGSAVQETQYF
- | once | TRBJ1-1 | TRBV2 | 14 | TGTGCCAGCACCCCGCGGACAGCGAACACTGAAGCTTTCTTT | CASTPRTANTEAFF
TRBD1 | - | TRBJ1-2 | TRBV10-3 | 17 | TGTGCCATCAGCCCGTGGGAGGGGGCGAATACTAACTATGGCTACACCTTC | CAISPWEGANTNYGYTF
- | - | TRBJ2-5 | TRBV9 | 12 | TGTGCCAGCAGCAGGGGTCAAGAGACCCAGTACTTC | CASSRGQETQYF
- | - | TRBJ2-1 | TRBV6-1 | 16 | TGTGCCAGCAGTGAAGACGCGGGGAGGTCCTACAATGAGCAGTTCTTC | CASSEDAGRSYNEQFF
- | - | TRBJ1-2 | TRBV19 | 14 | TGTGCCAGTAGTATAGTTCCAGGGATCTATGGCTACACCTTC | CASSIVPGIYGYTF
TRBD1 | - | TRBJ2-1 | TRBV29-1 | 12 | TGCAGCGTTGAAGGGACAGGGGGCGAGCAGTTCTTC | CSVEGTGGEQFF
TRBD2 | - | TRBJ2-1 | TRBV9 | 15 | TGTGCCAGCAGCGTAGGTCAGCGGGGGTACAATGAGCAGTTCTTC | CASSVGQRGYNEQFF
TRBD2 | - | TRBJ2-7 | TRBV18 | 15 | TGTGCCAGCTCATCTAGCGGGGACATGATCTACGAGCAGTACTTC | CASSSSGDMIYEQYF
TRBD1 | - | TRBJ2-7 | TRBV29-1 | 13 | TGCAGCGTTCAAGACAGGGTTGGATCGGGGCAGTACTTC | CSVQDRVGSGQYF
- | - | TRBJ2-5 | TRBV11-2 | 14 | TGTGCCAGCAGCAAGGCGGGACTTCAAGAGACCCAGTACTTC | CASSKAGLQETQYF